The 3 T cell receptor beta chains below come from one sample, sequenced in a study of breast tumors, draining lymph nodes, adjacent tissues. TCRdb re-called the multiplex PCR reads with MiXCR, one entry per CDR3 protein. The sample yields approximately 300,000 distinct CDR3 sequences, about 30% seen once. Samples came from axillary lymph nodes draining the breast cancer. Material: axillary lymph node tissue. The receptors shown here come from a female donor with breast cancer. Some clones in this sample may be carry-over from other donors' samples.

The rearrangement links TRBV5-1 to TRBJ1-2; TRBD1 matches at 8 bases. Germline CDR1 is SGHRS and CDR2 is YFSETQ. This CDR3 is 14 amino acids long. V dropped 0 bases and J dropped 5; count of bases not matched to a gene: 3. In DNA, the CDR3 is TGCGCCAGCAGCTTGGGGACAGGGATTTATGGCTACACCTTC. The encoded protein is CASSLGTGIYGYTF.

This clonotype was seen many times. The chain combines TRBV20-1 with TRBJ2-5, with D unclear. CDR1 DFQATT and CDR2 SNEGSKA come from the germline V gene (reference sequence). The CDR3 extends over 16 amino acids. V lost 4 bases and J 1 base, leaving 19 bases between the germline ends. For the CDR3, the DNA is TGCAGTGCTAACACTGCCTCTAGGCGCGTCCAAGAGACCCAGTACTTC. As protein: CSANTASRRVQETQYF.

The chain has TRBV11-3 and TRBJ2-3, with 7 bases that match TRBD1. CDR3 size: 16 residues. Germline-derived CDR1 and CDR2 are SGHNT and YENEEA. J lost 4 bases, V lost 0 bases, and 7 bases had no gene match. The CDR3 spells CASSLEAQGVSDTQYF. The DNA for the CDR3 is TGTGCCAGCAGCTTAGAAGCGCAGGGGGTCTCAGATACGCAGTATTTT. The whole variable domain, filled in from reference TRBV11-3 and TRBJ2-3, reads EAGVVQSPRYKIIEKKQPVAFWCNPISGHNTLYWYLQNLGQGPELLIRYENEEAVDDSQLPKDRFSAERLKGVDSTLKIQPAELGDSAVYLCASSLEAQGVSDTQYFGPGTRLTVL.